These 24 T cell receptor beta chains were sequenced from one sample in a study of blood T cell repertoires in COVID-19. Using immunoSEQ multiplex PCR, the repertoire was profiled, and TCRdb retains in-frame clones only, with some absent. The repertoire has around 140,000 clones, around 84% of them found once; the top ten carry roughly 8.7%. The sample consisted of peripheral blood. The source of these receptors is a woman aged 55-69 years with acute or convalescent COVID-19.

The rearrangement joins TRBV20-1 to TRBJ1-1; D remains unclear. The CDR3 has 11 residues. The germline V and J ends were trimmed by 5 bases and 4 bases, with 8 bases remaining between them. CDR1 DFQATT and CDR2 SNEGSKA come from the germline V gene (reference sequence). The CDR3 bases are TGCAGTGCTTTATACTTCACTGAAGCTTTCTTT. As protein: CSALYFTEAFF.

The rearrangement uses TRBV14 and TRBJ2-2; D not resolved. The CDR3 is 14 residues long. CDR1 SGHDN and CDR2 FVKESK come from the germline V gene. V dropped 1 base and J dropped 5 bases, with 8 bases sitting between them. CDR3 DNA: TGTGCCAGCAGCCAAGTTCGCGCGACCGGGGAGCTGTTTTTT. Its translation: CASSQVRATGELFF.

A single count supports this clone. This sequence joins TRBV9 and TRBJ1-2, with TRBD1 matching 10 bases. Germline lookup yields CDR1 SGDLS and CDR2 YYNGEE. This CDR3 has 15 amino acids. Unmatched junction bases numbered 6, after V lost 4 bases and J lost 3 bases. Here the CDR3 DNA reads TGTGCCAGCAGCCTACGACAGGGGGCAGACTATGGCTACACCTTC. It is translated as CASSLRQGADYGYTF.

The V and J genes are TRBV21-1 and TRBJ2-7; whether TRBD2, the table's D call, matches the DNA was not checked. TRBV21-1 is given as a pseudogene. This CDR3 is 10 amino acids long. CDR3: CASKRYGQYF. CDR3 nucleotides: TGTGCCAGCAAGAGGTACGGGCAGTACTTC.

The chain employs TRBV5-5 and TRBJ2-5; TRBD2 matches 11 bases. With V trimmed by 0 bases and J by 2 bases, 3 bases remained unmatched. The CDR3 runs 16 residues. Germline-derived CDR1 and CDR2 are SGHKS and YYEKEE (reference sequence). The CDR3 sequence is CASSLGGLAEQETQYF. The CDR3 DNA sequence: TGTGCCAGCAGCTTGGGGGGACTAGCGGAACAAGAGACCCAGTACTTC. Looking up the rest from reference TRBV5-5 and TRBJ2-5 gives the full variable domain: DAGVTQSPTHLIKTRGQQVTLRCSPISGHKSVSWYQQVLGQGPQFIFQYYEKEERGRGNFPDRFSARQFPNYSSELNVNALLLGDSALYLCASSLGGLAEQETQYFGPGTRLLVL.

V usage is TRBV25-1 and J usage is TRBJ1-5; 8 bases agree with TRBD1. V was clipped by 4 bases and J by 5 bases; unmatched bases: 7. CDR1 is MGHDK and CDR2 is SYGVNS in the germline V gene. The CDR3 has 15 residues. The CDR3 spells CASSGDRTGDQPQHF. In nucleotides, the CDR3 is TGTGCCAGCAGTGGGGACAGGACGGGGGATCAGCCCCAGCATTTT.

This clone was detected only once. J is TRBJ2-5 and V is TRBV6-5; 8 nucleotides align to TRBD1. The CDR3 extends over 14 amino acids. V trimming: 6 bases; J trimming: 1 base; junction bases outside the gene matches: 4. Germline CDR1 and CDR2: MNHEY and SVGAGI. CDR3 sequence (DNA): TGTGCCAGCAGATCCGGGACAGGCCAAGAGACCCAGTACTTC. Protein product: CASRSGTGQETQYF.

The V and J genes are TRBV6-5 and TRBJ2-1; the D gene is possibly TRBD2 (7 bases). This CDR3 comprises 15 residues. V lost 1 base, J lost 7 bases, and 14 bases lay in between. Germline CDR1 is MNHEY and CDR2 is SVGAGI. The CDR3 spells CASSYFGGPSNEQFF. In nucleotides, the CDR3 is TGTGCCAGCAGTTACTTCGGGGGGCCTTCAAATGAGCAGTTCTTC.

This clone has a single count. The chain employs TRBV15 and TRBJ1-5, with TRBD1 matching over 12 bases. V lost 5 bases to trimming and J lost 5 bases; unmatched junction nucleotides: 4. The CDR3 sequence is 15 residues long. Germline V gene data show CDR1 as LNHNV and CDR2 as YYDKDF (reference sequence). The CDR3 coding sequence is TGTGCCACCAGCGGGGGACAGGGGGCCCATCAGCCCCAGCATTTT. As protein: CATSGGQGAHQPQHF.

This CDR3 reads CASSYLGGGFTGELFF. The DNA of the CDR3 is TGTGCCAGCAGTTACCTGGGCGGGGGGTTCACCGGGGAGCTGTTTTTT. This sequence joins TRBV6-5 and TRBJ2-2, with TRBD2 identical over 8 bases. This CDR3 is built from 16 residues. Germline lookup yields CDR1 MNHEY and CDR2 SVGAGI. The V segment lost 2 bases and the J segment 4 bases; nucleotides outside the gene matches: 6.

The rearrangement links TRBV2 to TRBJ1-2, with D unresolved. CDR3 length equals 12 residues. V shed 3 bases and J shed 1 base, with 3 bases lying between them. CDR1 and CDR2 (germline): SNHLY, FYNNEI. The CDR3 nucleotides read TGTGCCAGCAGTGACAGTAACTATGGCTACACCTTC. Residues: CASSDSNYGYTF.

The chain recombines TRBV28 with TRBJ2-3; D might be TRBD1 (5 bases). Looked up from germline, CDR1 is MDHEN and CDR2 is SYDVKM. With 7 bases removed from V and 0 bases from J, the gap between germline ends came to 14 bases. CDR3 length: 15 residues. Here the CDR3 reads CASTLRTTSTDTQYF. The CDR3 nucleotides are TGTGCCAGCACCCTTAGGACAACTAGCACAGATACGCAGTATTTT.

The chain couples TRBV11-3 to TRBJ2-7; D possibly corresponds to TRBD1 (5 bases). The CDR3 runs to 15 residues. V lost 1 base, J lost 1 base, and 11 bases lay in between. The germline V gene has CDR1 SGHNT and CDR2 YENEEA. The CDR3: CASSLGPRASYEQYF. The CDR3 DNA reads as TGTGCCAGCAGCTTAGGGCCCAGGGCATCCTACGAGCAGTACTTC.

V is TRBV29-1 and J is TRBJ2-3, with 12 bases identical to TRBD2. CDR3 length: 16 amino acids. J gave up 5 bases and V 3 bases, and 9 bases lay outside the gene matches. CDR1 is SQVTM and CDR2 is ANQGSEA in the germline V gene. The DNA of the CDR3 is TGCAGCGTTGAGCTAGCGGGGGGGCGAGGGTTAGATACGCAGTATTTT. Its protein is CSVELAGGRGLDTQYF.

CDR3 residues: CASSQRDRPSYEQYF. CDR3 coding DNA: TGTGCCAGCAGCCAAAGGGACAGGCCTTCCTACGAGCAGTACTTC. The V gene is TRBV4-2, the J gene TRBJ2-7; TRBD1 aligns across 8 bases. The CDR3 runs 15 residues. With 2 bases clipped from V and 1 base from J, the junction kept 4 bases outside the gene matches. CDR1 is LGHNA and CDR2 is YNFKEQ in the germline V gene.

V and J are TRBV19 and TRBJ1-2; TRBD1 might be the D (5 bases). Germline CDR1 and CDR2: LNHDA and SQIVND (reference sequence). Between the trimmed V and J ends, which lost 5 bases and 4 bases, there was a span of 17 bases. This CDR3 is 15 amino acids long. The CDR3 protein is CASSFGREGIYGYTF. In DNA, the CDR3 is TGTGCCAGTAGTTTCGGCAGGGAAGGTATCTATGGCTACACCTTC.

This clone was observed once. J is TRBJ2-5 and V is TRBV6-1; 7 bases align to TRBD1. Losses at the gene ends were 2 bases for V and 7 bases for J; bases not matched to a gene: 7. The germline V gene encodes CDR1 MNHNS and CDR2 SASEGT. This CDR3 spans 14 amino acids. The CDR3 is CASSESRAGGTQYF. For the CDR3, the DNA is TGTGCCAGCAGTGAATCCAGAGCAGGGGGGACCCAGTACTTC.

This sequence joins TRBV19 and TRBJ2-1, with 10 bases fitting TRBD2. Trimming at V came to 11 bases and at J to 4 bases, leaving 5 bases not matched to a gene. This CDR3 is built from 13 residues. CDR1 is LNHDA and CDR2 is SQIVND in the germline V gene (reference sequence). For the CDR3, the DNA is TGTGCCGTTGGACTAGCGGTTTACAATGAGCAGTTCTTC. This translates into CAVGLAVYNEQFF.

The rearrangement joins TRBV11-3 to TRBJ2-1, with D uncertain. Looked up from germline, CDR1 is SGHNT and CDR2 is YENEEA. The CDR3 loop spans 14 amino acids. V gave up 1 base and J gave up 2 bases, with 6 bases separating them. The CDR3 protein is CASSLVPAYNEQFF. The CDR3 DNA sequence: TGTGCCAGCAGCTTAGTACCAGCCTACAATGAGCAGTTCTTC.

This clone was seen only once. The rearrangement links TRBV5-4 to TRBJ2-1; TRBD2 aligns across 9 bases. Trimming at V came to 7 bases and at J to 2 bases, leaving 10 bases not matched to a gene. This CDR3 region has 16 residues. Germline CDR1 is SGHNT and CDR2 is YYREEE (reference sequence). CDR3 protein: CASLPTRGGAYNEQFF. The CDR3 DNA sequence: TGTGCCAGCCTCCCCACGCGGGGGGGAGCCTACAATGAGCAGTTCTTC. The variable domain in full, completed from reference TRBV5-4 and TRBJ2-1, reads ETGVTQSPTHLIKTRGQQVTLRCSSQSGHNTVSWYQQALGQGPQFIFQYYREEENGRGNFPPRFSGLQFPNYSSELNVNALELDDSALYLCASLPTRGGAYNEQFFGPGTRLTVL.

V usage is TRBV5-1 and J usage is TRBJ2-1, with 8 bases fitting TRBD2. Germline V lookup: CDR1 SGHRS, CDR2 YFSETQ. The CDR3 consists of 16 residues. Trimming took 0 bases from V and 0 from J; bases not matched to a gene: 2. The CDR3 spells CASSLVAGNSYNEQFF. The CDR3 nucleotides read TGCGCCAGCAGCTTGGTAGCGGGGAACTCCTACAATGAGCAGTTCTTC.

As regards this clone: Other DNA sequences in this specimen translate into the identical CDR3. The chain has TRBV28 and TRBJ1-2, with D maybe TRBD1 (5 bases). Germline assignment: CDR1 MDHEN and CDR2 SYDVKM. There are 23 residues in the CDR3. Trimming removed 5 bases from V and 2 bases from J, with 39 bases in between. The CDR3 sequence is CASSAAARDWEWLERGYNYGYTF. The CDR3 nucleotides are TGTGCCAGCAGTGCGGCCGCCCGGGACTGGGAGTGGTTAGAGAGAGGATACAACTATGGCTACACCTTC.

This sequence joins TRBV12-5 and TRBJ1-1; 9 bases match TRBD1. Germline V lookup: CDR1 LGHNT, CDR2 FRNRAP. V shed 2 bases and J 4 bases; nucleotides not matched to a gene: 5. The CDR3 has 15 amino acids. As DNA, the CDR3 is TGTGCTAGTGGTTTGATCCCGACAGGGGGCACTGAAGCTTTCTTT. Protein sequence: CASGLIPTGGTEAFF.

This clone is a singleton in its sample. The chain links TRBV6-5 to TRBJ1-2; perhaps TRBD1 as D (5 bases). The CDR3 covers 14 residues. Trimming removed 0 bases from V and 8 bases from J, with 13 bases in between. CDR1 and CDR2 from the germline V gene are MNHEY and SVGAGI. This CDR3 is CASSYSGGTEGYTF. The CDR3 DNA reads TGTGCCAGCAGTTACTCCGGGGGAACGGAGGGCTACACCTTC.